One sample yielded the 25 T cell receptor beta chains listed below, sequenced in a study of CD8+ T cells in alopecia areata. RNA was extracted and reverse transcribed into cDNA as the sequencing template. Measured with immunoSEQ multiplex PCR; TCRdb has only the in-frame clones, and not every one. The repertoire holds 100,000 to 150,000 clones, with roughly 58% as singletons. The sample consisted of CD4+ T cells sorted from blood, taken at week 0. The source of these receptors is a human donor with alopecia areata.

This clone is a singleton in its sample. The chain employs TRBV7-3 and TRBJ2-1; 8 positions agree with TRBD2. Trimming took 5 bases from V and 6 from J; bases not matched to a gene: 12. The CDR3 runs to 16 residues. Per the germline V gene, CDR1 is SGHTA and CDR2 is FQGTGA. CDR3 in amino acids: CASSISNGGAFNEQFF. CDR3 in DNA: TGTGCCAGCAGCATTTCTAACGGGGGGGCCTTCAATGAGCAGTTCTTC.

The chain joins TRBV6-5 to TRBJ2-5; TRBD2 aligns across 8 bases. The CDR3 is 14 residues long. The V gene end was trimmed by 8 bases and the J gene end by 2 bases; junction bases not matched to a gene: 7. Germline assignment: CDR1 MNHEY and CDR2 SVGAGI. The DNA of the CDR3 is TGTGCCAGCTGGGCGGGGGGACGACAAGAGACCCAGTACTTC. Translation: CASWAGGRQETQYF.

CDR3 region: CASSGLMNTEAFF. DNA for the CDR3: TGTGCCAGCAGCGGACTCATGAACACTGAAGCTTTCTTT. The J gene is TRBJ1-1, the V gene TRBV11-1; D is undetermined. From germline, CDR1 is SGHAT and CDR2 FQDESV (reference sequence). V gave up 5 bases and J gave up 0 bases, with 7 bases separating them. This CDR3 is 13 amino acids long.

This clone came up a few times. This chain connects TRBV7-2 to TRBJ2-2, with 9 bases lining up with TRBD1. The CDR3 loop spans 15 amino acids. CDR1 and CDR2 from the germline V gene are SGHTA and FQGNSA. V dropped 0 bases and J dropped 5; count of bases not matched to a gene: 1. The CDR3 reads CASSLAGQGTGELFF. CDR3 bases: TGTGCCAGCAGCTTAGCGGGACAGGGAACCGGGGAGCTGTTTTTT.

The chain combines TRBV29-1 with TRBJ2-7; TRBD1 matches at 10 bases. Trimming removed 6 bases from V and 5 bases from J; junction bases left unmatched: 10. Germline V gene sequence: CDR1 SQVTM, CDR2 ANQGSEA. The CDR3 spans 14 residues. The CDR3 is CSVNRDRGQNEQYF. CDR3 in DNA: TGCAGCGTCAACCGAGACAGGGGGCAGAACGAGCAGTACTTC.

This chain's CDR3 is CASSYGYEQYF. The CDR3 DNA sequence: TGTGCCAGCAGCTACGGGTACGAGCAGTACTTC. J is TRBJ2-7 and V is TRBV2; D ambiguous. CDR1 is SNHLY and CDR2 is FYNNEI in the germline V gene. The CDR3 spans 11 residues. The V and J ends lost 6 bases and 4 bases respectively, with 7 bases between them.

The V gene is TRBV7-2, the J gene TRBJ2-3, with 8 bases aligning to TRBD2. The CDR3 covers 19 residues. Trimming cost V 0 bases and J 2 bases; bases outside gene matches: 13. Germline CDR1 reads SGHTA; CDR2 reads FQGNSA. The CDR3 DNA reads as TGTGCCAGCAGCTTAGCGAGACGGGGGGGCATTCTTTCCACAGATACGCAGTATTTT. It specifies CASSLARRGGILSTDTQYF.

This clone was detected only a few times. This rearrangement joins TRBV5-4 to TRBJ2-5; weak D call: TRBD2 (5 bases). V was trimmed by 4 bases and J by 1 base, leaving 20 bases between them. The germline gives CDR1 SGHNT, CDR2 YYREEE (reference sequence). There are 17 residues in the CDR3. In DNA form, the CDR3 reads TGTGCCAGCAGCCTCGGGAAGTTTAGGGTTGCCCAAGAGACCCAGTACTTC. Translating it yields CASSLGKFRVAQETQYF.

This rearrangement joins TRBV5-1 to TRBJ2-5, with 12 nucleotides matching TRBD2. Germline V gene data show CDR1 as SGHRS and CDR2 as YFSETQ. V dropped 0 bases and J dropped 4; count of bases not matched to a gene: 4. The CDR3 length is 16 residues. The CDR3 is CASSLALAGGPETQYF. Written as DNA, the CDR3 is TGCGCCAGCAGCTTGGCCCTAGCGGGAGGGCCAGAGACCCAGTACTTC.

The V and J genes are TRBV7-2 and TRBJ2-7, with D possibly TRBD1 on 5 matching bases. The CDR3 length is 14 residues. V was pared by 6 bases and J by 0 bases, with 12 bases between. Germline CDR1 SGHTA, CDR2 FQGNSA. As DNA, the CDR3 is TGTGCCAGCAGTTCAGGGCGCAGCTCCTACGAGCAGTACTTC. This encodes CASSSGRSSYEQYF.

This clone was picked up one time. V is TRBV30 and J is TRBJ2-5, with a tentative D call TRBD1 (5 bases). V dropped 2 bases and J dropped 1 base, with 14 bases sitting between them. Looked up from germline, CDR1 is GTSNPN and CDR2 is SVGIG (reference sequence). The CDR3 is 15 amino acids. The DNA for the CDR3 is TGTGCCTGGAGTAGGTCAGGGCCCCTCCAAGAGACCCAGTACTTC. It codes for CAWSRSGPLQETQYF.

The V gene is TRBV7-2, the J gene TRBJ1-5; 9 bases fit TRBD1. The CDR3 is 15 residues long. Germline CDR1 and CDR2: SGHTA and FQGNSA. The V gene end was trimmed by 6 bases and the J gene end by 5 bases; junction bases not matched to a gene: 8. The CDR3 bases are TGTGCCAGCAGGGGGACAGGGTGGGCTGATCAGCCCCAGCATTTT. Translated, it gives CASRGTGWADQPQHF.

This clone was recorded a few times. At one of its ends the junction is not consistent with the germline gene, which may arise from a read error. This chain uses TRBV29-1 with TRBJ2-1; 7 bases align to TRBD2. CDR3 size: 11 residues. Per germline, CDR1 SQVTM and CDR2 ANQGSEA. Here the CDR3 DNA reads TGCAGCGTTGAGGGGGGGGAAGGGTTGGTCTTC. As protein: CSVEGGEGLVF.

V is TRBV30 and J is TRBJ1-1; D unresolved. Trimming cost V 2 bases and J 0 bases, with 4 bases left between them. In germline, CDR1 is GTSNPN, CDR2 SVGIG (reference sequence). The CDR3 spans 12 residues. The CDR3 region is CAWSRMNTEAFF. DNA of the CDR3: TGTGCCTGGAGTAGGATGAACACTGAAGCTTTCTTT.

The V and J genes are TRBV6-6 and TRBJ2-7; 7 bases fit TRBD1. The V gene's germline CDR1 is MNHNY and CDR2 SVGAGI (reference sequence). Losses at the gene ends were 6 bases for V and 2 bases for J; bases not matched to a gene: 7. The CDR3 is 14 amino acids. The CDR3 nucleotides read TGTGCCAGCAGCCGACAGGGTTTCGCCTACGAGCAGTACTTC. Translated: CASSRQGFAYEQYF.

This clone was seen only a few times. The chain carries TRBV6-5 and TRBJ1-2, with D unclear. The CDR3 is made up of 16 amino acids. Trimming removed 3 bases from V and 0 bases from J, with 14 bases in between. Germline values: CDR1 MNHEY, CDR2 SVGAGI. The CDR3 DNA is TGTGCCAGCAGTTATCTTGCGGGCGGGCCTAACTATGGCTACACCTTC. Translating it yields CASSYLAGGPNYGYTF.

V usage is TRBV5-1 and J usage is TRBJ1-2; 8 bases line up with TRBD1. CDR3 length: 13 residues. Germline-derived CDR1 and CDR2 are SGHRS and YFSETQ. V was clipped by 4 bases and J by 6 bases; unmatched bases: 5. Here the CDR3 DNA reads TGCGCCAGCAGCCTCGGGACAGGAAATGGCTACACCTTC. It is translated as CASSLGTGNGYTF. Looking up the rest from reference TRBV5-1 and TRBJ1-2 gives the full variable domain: KAGVTQTPRYLIKTRGQQVTLSCSPISGHRSVSWYQQTPGQGLQFLFEYFSETQRNKGNFPGRFSGRQFSNSRSEMNVSTLELGDSALYLCASSLGTGNGYTFGSGTRLTVV.

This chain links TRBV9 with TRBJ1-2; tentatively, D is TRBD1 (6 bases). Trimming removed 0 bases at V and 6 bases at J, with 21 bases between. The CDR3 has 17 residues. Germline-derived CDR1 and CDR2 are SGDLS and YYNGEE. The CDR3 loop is CASSVEGGRSGTDGYTF. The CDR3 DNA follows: TGTGCCAGCAGCGTAGAGGGGGGACGGTCAGGGACCGATGGCTACACCTTC.

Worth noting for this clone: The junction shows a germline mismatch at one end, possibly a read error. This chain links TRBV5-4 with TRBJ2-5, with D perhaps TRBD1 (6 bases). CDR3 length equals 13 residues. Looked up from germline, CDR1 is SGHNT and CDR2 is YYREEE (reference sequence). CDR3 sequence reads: CASSQVRGETQYF. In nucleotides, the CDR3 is TGCGCCAGCAGCCAAGTCAGGGGAGAGACCCAGTACTTC.

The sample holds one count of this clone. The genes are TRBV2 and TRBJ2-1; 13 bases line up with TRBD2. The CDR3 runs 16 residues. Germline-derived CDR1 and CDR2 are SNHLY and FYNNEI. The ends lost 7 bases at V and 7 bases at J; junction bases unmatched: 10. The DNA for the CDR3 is TGTGCCAGCATTCTGACTCGACTAGCGGGGGGTAATGAGCAGTTCTTC. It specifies CASILTRLAGGNEQFF.

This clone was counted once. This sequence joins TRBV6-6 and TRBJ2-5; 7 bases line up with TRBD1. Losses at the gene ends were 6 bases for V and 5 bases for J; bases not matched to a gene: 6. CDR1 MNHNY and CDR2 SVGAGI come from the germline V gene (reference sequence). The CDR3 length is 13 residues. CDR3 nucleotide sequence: TGTGCCAGCAGCTTGACAGGGTGGGAGACCCAGTACTTC. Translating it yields CASSLTGWETQYF.

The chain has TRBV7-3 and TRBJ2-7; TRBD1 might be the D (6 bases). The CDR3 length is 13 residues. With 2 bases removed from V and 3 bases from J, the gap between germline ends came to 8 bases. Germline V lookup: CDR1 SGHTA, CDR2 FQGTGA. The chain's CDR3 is CASSLARGYEQYF. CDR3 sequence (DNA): TGTGCCAGCAGCTTAGCCAGGGGCTACGAGCAGTACTTC.

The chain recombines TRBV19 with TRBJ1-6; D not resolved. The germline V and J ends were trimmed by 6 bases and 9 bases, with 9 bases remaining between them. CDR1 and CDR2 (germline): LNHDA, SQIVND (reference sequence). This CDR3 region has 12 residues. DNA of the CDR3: TGTGCCAGTAGCACCCAACCTTCACCCCTCCACTTT. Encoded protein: CASSTQPSPLHF.

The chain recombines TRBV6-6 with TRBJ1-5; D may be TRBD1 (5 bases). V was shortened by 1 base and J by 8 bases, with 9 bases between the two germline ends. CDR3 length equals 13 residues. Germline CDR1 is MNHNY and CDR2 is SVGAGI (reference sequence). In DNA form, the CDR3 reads TGTGCCAGCAGTTACTTGGGGGTCGAGCCCCAGCATTTT. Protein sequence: CASSYLGVEPQHF.

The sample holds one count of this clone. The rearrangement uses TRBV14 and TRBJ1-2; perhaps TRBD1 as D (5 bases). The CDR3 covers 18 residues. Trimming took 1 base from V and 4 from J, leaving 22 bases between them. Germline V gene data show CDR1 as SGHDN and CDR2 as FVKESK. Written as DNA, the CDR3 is TGTGCCAGCAGCCAAGTCTTGGTGACAGCCCTAGGTGGCTATGGCTACACCTTC. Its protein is CASSQVLVTALGGYGYTF.